This T cell receptor (beta chain) was captured in a study of cytomegalovirus exposure and HLA in healthy donors. About the study: The study's early data release held roughly 90 million unique TCRs from HLA-typed donors. Study-wide findings and caveats: In a later analysis, V- and J-gene trimming of beta chains associated with a DCLRE1C missense variant, replicated independently. HLA alleles showed associations with around 15,000 TCR beta sequences in a later analysis, at a 0.05 false discovery rate. Among the sequence variants, a highly shared cluster was likely an artifact of sequencing.

About this clone itself: What it recognizes is unknown.

Primers for the PCR totalled 60 Vbeta and 13 Jbeta. Libraries were prepared by immunoSEQ multiplex PCR; TCRdb keeps only in-frame clonotypes and omits some of them. The sample lists 150,000 to 200,000 clones, around four fifths occurring once. Germline values: CDR1 SGDLS, CDR2 YYNGEE. The CDR3 covers 16 residues. V was shortened by 0 bases and J by 0 bases, with 10 bases between the two germline ends. The sequencing input was PBMCs. The clonotype comes from a man aged 18 to 30 in good health and CMV-seropositive. The chain joins TRBV9 to TRBJ2-1; tentatively, D is TRBD2 (5 bases). CDR3 loop: CASSVEGDDSYNEQFF. As DNA, the CDR3 is TGTGCCAGCAGCGTAGAGGGAGACGACTCCTACAATGAGCAGTTCTTC. The variable domain in full, with the rest retrieved from reference TRBV9 and TRBJ2-1, is DSGVTQTPKHLITATGQRVTLRCSPRSGDLSVYWYQQSLDQGLQFLIQYYNGEERAKGNILERFSAQQFPDLHSELNLSSLELGDSALYFCASSVEGDDSYNEQFFGPGTRLTVL.